This T cell receptor beta chain is drawn from a study of blood T cell repertoires in COVID-19. Study-wide context: T cells, B-cell-depleted T cells, or PBMCs provided the cDNA or gDNA that served as material.

Germline CDR1 reads SGHVS; CDR2 reads FNYEAQ. The CDR3 sequence is 15 residues long. Libraries were prepared by immunoSEQ multiplex PCR; TCRdb keeps only in-frame clonotypes and omits some of them. Seen here are 14,000 or so clones, more than 80% observed once, and the top ten hold roughly 2.9%. The sequence was collected from a human donor in a cohort sampled during active COVID-19. This chain links TRBV7-6 with TRBJ1-1, with TRBD1 matching 7 bases. The specimen was peripheral blood. The CDR3, as DNA: TGTGCAAAACGACAGGCAGGGGGAGTGAACACTGAAGCTTTCTTT. Protein: CAKRQAGGVNTEAFF.